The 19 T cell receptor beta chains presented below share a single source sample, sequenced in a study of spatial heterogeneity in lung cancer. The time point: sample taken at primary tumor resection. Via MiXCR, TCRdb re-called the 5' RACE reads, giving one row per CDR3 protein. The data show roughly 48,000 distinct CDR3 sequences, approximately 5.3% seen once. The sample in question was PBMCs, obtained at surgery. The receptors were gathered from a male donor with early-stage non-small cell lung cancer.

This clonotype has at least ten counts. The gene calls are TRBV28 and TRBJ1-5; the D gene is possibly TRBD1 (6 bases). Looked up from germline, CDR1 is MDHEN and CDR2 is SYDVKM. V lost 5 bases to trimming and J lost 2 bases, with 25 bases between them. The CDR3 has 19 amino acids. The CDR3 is CASSLSPRDIYFGNQPQHF. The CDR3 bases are TGTGCCAGCAGTCTCTCTCCTCGGGACATCTACTTTGGCAATCAGCCCCAGCATTTT.

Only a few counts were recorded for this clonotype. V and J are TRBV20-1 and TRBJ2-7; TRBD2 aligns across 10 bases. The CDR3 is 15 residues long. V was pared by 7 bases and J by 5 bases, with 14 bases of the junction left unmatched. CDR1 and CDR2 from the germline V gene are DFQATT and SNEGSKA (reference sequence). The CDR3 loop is CSGEAGGGSSHEQYF. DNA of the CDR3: TGCAGTGGGGAAGCGGGAGGGGGCAGTAGCCACGAGCAGTACTTC.

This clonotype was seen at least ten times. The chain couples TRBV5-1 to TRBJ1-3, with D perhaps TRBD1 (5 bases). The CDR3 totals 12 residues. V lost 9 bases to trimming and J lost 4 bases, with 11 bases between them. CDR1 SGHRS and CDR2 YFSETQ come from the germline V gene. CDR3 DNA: TGCGCCACCCGGGACGGCGGAAACACCATATATTTT. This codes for CATRDGGNTIYF.

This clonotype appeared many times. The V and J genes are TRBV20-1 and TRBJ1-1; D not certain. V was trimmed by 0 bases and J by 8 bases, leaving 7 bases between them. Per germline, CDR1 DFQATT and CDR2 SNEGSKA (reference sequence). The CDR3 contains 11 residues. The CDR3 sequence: CSAREREEAFF. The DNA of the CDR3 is TGCAGTGCTAGAGAGCGGGAGGAAGCTTTCTTT.

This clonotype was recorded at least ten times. CDR3 protein: CASSYRGWDQETQYF. In DNA, the CDR3 is TGCGCCAGCAGCTATAGGGGTTGGGACCAAGAGACCCAGTACTTC. V and J are TRBV5-1 and TRBJ2-5; D is perhaps TRBD1 (5 bases). CDR3 size: 15 residues. V shed 3 bases and J shed 0 bases, with 12 bases lying between them. CDR1 and CDR2 (germline): SGHRS, YFSETQ.

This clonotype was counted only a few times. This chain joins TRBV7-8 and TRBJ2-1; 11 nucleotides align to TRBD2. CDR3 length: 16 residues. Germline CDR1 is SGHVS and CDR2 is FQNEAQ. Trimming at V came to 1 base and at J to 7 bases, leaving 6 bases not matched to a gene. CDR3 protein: CASSLEYSGRANEQFF. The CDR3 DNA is TGTGCCAGCAGCTTAGAATATAGCGGGAGGGCGAATGAGCAGTTCTTC.

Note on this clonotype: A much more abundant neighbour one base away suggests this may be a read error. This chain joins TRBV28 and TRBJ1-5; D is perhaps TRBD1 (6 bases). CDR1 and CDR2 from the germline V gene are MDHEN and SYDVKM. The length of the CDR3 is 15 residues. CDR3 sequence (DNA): TGTGCCGGCAGTTCCACCGGACAGCTCAATCAGCCCCAGCATTTT. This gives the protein CAGSSTGQLNQPQHF.

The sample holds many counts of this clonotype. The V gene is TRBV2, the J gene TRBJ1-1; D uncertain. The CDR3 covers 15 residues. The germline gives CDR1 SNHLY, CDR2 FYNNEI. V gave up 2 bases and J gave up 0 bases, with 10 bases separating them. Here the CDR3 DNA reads TGTGCCAGCAGTGAACTCACCAGCATGAACACTGAAGCTTTCTTT. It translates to CASSELTSMNTEAFF.

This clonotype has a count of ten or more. The DNA of the CDR3 is TGTGCCAGCAGCTCTGGGACCCGAAAAGAGACCCAGTACTTC. Translation: CASSSGTRKETQYF. The chain combines TRBV7-2 with TRBJ2-5; D is possibly TRBD1 or TRBD2 (5 bases each). CDR3 length: 14 residues. Germline V gene sequence: CDR1 SGHTA, CDR2 FQGNSA. Trimming removed 4 bases at V and 3 bases at J, with 12 bases between.

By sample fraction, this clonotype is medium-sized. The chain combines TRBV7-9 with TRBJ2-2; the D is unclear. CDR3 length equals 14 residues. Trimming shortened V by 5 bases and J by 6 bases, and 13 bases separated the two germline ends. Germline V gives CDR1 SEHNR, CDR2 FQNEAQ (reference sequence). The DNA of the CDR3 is TGTGCCAGCAGCACCACACAGATTGCCGGGGAGCTGTTTTTT. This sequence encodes CASSTTQIAGELFF.

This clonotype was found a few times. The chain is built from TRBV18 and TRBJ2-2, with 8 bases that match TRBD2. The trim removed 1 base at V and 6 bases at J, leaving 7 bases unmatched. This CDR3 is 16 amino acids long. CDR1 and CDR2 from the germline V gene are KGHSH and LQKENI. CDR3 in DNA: TGTGCCAGCTCACCACTCATTAGCGGGACATCCGGGGAGCTGTTTTTT. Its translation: CASSPLISGTSGELFF. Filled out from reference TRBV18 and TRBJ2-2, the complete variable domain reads NAGVMQNPRHLVRRRGQEARLRCSPMKGHSHVYWYRQLPEEGLKFMVYLQKENIIDESGMPKERFSAEFPKEGPSILRIQQVVRGDSAAYFCASSPLISGTSGELFFGEGSRLTVL.

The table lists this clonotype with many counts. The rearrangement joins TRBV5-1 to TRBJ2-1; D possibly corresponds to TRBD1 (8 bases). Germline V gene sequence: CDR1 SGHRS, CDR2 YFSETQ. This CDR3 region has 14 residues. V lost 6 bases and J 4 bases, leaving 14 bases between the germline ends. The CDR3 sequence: CASTLQGGYNEQFF. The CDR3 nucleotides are TGCGCCAGCACCCTACAGGGGGGGTACAATGAGCAGTTCTTC.

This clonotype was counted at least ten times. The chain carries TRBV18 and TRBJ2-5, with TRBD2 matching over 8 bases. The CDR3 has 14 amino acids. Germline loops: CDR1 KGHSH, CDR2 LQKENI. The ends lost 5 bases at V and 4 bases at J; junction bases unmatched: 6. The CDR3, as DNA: TGTGCCAGCTCAAGCGCGGGAGGTCGAGAGACCCAGTACTTC. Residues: CASSSAGGRETQYF. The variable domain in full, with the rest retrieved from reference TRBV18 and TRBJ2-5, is NAGVMQNPRHLVRRRGQEARLRCSPMKGHSHVYWYRQLPEEGLKFMVYLQKENIIDESGMPKERFSAEFPKEGPSILRIQQVVRGDSAAYFCASSSAGGRETQYFGPGTRLLVL.

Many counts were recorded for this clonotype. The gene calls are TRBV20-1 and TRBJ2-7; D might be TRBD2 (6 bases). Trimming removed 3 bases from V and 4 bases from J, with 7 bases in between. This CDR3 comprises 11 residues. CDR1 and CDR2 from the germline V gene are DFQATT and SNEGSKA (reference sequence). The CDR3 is CSARGGYEQYF. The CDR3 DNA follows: TGCAGTGCTAGGGGGGGATACGAGCAGTACTTC.

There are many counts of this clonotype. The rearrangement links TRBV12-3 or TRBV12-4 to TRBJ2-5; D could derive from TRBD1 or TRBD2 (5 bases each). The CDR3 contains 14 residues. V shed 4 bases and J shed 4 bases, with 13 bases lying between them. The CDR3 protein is CASSSRGHGETQYF. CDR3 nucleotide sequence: TGTGCCAGCAGTTCCCGGGGCCATGGAGAGACCCAGTACTTC.

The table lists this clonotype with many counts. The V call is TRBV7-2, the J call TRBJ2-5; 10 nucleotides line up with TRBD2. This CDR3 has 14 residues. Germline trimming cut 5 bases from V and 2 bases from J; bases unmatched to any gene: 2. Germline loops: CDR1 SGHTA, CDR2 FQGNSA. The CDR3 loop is CASSPGLAQETQYF. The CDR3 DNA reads TGTGCCAGCAGCCCGGGACTAGCGCAAGAGACCCAGTACTTC.

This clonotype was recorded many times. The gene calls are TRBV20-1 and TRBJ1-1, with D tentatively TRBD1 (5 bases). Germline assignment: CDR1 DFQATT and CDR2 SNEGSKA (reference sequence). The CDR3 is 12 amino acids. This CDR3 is CRDKQVNTEAFF. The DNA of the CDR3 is TGCAGAGACAAACAGGTGAACACTGAAGCTTTCTTT.

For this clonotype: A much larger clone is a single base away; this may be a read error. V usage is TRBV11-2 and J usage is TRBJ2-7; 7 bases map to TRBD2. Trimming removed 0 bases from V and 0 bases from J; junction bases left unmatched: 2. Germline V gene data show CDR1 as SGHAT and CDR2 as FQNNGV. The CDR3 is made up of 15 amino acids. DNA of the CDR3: TGTGCCAGCAGCTTAGAATGCGGGAGCTCCTACGAGCAGTACTTC. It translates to CASSLECGSSYEQYF.

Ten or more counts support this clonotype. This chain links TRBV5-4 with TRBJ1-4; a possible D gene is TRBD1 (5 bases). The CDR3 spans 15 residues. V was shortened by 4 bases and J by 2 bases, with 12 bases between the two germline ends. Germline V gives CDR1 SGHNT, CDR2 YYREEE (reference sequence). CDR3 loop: CASSRRGGTNEKLFF. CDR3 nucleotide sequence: TGTGCCAGCAGCCGGCGGGGGGGGACTAATGAAAAACTGTTTTTT.